Each of the 2 T cell receptor beta chains below was sequenced from the same sample in a study of cytomegalovirus exposure and HLA in healthy donors. Clones were sequenced by immunoSEQ multiplex PCR, and TCRdb holds only the in-frame ones, with some missing. The sample includes roughly 330,000 clones, roughly 87% of them seen just once. Sequencing was carried out using PBMCs. These receptors were collected from a woman in her twenties or thirties in good health and CMV-seropositive.

The chain uses TRBV18 and TRBJ1-2; possible D gene TRBD1, 5 bases. CDR1 and CDR2 (germline): KGHSH, LQKENI. The CDR3 totals 14 residues. V lost 2 bases and J 6 bases, leaving 13 bases between the germline ends. In nucleotides, the CDR3 is TGTGCCAGCTCACCATTGGGGGGATCCGATGGCTACACCTTC. Protein sequence: CASSPLGGSDGYTF.

The V gene is TRBV7-3, the J gene TRBJ2-6; D is ambiguous. The CDR3 consists of 16 residues. Germline loops: CDR1 SGHTA, CDR2 FQGTGA. Trimming removed 0 bases from V and 1 base from J, with 7 bases in between. The chain's CDR3 is CASSLTVGSGANVLTF. In DNA form, the CDR3 reads TGTGCCAGCAGCTTAACCGTAGGGTCTGGGGCCAACGTCCTGACTTTC.